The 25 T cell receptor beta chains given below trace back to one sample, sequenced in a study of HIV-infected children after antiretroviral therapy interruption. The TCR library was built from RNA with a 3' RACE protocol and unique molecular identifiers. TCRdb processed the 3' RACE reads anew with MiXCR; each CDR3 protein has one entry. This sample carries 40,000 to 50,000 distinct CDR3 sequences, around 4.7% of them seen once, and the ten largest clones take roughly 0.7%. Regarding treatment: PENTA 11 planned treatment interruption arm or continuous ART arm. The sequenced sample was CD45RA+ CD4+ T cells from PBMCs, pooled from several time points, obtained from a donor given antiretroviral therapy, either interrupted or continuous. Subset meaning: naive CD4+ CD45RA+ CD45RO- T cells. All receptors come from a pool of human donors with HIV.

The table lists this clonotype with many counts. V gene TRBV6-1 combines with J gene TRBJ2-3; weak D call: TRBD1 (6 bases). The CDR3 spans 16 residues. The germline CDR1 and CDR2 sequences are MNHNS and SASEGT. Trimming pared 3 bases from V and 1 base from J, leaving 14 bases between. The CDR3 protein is CASSDRGNVGTDTQYF. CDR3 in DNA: TGTGCCAGCAGTGATAGGGGGAACGTCGGCACAGATACGCAGTATTTT.

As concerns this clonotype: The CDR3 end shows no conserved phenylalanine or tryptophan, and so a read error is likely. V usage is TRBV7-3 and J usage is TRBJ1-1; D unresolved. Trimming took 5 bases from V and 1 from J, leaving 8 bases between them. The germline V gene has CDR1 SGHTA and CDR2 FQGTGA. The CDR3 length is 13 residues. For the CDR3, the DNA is TGTGCCAGCAGCCCAGGTCCGAACACTGAAGCTTTCTTA. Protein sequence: CASSPGPNTEAFL.

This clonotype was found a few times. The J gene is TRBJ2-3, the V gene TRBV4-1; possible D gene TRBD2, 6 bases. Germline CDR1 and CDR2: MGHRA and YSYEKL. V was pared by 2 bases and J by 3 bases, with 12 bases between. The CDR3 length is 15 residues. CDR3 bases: TGCGCCAGCAGCCAATTGGGACTGCGGACAGATACGCAGTATTTT. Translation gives CASSQLGLRTDTQYF.

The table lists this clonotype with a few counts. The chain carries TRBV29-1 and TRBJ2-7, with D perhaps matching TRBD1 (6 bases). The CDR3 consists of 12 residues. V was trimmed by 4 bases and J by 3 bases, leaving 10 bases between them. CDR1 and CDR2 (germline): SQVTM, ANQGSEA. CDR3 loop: CSVARGNYEQYF. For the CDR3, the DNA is TGCAGCGTTGCCAGGGGAAACTACGAGCAGTACTTC.

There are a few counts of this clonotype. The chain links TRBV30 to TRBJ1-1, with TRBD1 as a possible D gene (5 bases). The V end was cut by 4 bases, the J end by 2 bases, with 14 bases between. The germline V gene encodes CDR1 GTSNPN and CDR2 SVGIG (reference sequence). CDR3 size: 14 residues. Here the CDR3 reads CAWNTGRSNTEAFF. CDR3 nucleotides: TGTGCCTGGAATACGGGGCGGAGTAACACTGAAGCTTTCTTT.

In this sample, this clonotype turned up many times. The CDR3: CASSFNGPPNEQFF. Here the CDR3 DNA reads TGTGCCAGCAGCTTCAACGGCCCTCCCAATGAGCAGTTCTTC. The chain recombines TRBV5-6 with TRBJ2-1; D is unresolved. The CDR3 totals 14 residues. Germline V gives CDR1 SGHDT, CDR2 YYEEEE. V was clipped by 2 bases and J by 6 bases, with 12 bases between them.

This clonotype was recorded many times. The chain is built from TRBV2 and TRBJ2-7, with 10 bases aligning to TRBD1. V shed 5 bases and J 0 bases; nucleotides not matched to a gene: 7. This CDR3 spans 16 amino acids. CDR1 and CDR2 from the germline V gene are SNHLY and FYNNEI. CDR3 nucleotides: TGTGCCAGCAGTAGAGATGGGACAGGGGCCTCCTACGAGCAGTACTTC. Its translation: CASSRDGTGASYEQYF.

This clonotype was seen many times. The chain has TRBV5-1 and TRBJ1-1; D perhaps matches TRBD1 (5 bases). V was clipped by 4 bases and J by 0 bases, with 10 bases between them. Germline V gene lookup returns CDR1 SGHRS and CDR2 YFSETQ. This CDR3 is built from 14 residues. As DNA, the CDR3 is TGCGCCAGCAGCAACGGACAATTGAACACTGAAGCTTTCTTT. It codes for CASSNGQLNTEAFF.

This CDR3 is CAISEAANYGYTF. Here the CDR3 DNA reads TGTGCCATCAGTGAGGCAGCTAACTATGGCTACACCTTC. J is TRBJ1-2 and V is TRBV10-3, with no clear D. The germline V gene has CDR1 ENHRY and CDR2 SYGVKD. This CDR3 region has 13 residues. Trimming removed 2 bases from V and 0 bases from J, with 4 bases in between.

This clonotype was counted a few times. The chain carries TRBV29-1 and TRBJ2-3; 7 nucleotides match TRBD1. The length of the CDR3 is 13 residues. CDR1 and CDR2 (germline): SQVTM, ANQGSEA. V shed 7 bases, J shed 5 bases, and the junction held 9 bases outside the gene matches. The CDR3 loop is CSAVGTVRDTQYF. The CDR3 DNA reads TGCAGCGCTGTCGGGACAGTTAGAGATACGCAGTATTTT.

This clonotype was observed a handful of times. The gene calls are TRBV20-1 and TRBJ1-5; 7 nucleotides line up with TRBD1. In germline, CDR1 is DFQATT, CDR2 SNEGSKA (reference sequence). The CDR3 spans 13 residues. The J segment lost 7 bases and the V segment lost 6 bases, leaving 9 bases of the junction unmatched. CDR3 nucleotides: TGCAGTGCCAACAGACAGGGAGGCCAGCCCCAGCATTTT. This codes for CSANRQGGQPQHF.

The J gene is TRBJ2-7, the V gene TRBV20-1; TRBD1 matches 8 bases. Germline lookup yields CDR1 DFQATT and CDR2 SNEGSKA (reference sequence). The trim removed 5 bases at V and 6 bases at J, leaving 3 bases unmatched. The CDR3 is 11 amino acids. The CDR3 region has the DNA TGCAGTGCTGGGACAGGTCCCGAGCAGTACTTC. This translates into CSAGTGPEQYF.

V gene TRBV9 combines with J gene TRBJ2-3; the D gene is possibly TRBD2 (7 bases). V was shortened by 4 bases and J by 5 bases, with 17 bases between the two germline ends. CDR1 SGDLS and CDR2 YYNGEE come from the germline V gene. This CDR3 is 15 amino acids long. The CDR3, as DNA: TGTGCCAGCAGCCAACGAAGGGGGGGCCAAGATACGCAGTATTTT. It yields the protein CASSQRRGGQDTQYF.

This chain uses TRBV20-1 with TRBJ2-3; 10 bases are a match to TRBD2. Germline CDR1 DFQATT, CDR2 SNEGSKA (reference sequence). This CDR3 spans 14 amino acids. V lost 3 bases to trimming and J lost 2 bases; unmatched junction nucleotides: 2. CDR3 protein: CSARLAGDTDTQYF. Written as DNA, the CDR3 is TGCAGTGCTAGGCTAGCGGGGGACACAGATACGCAGTATTTT.

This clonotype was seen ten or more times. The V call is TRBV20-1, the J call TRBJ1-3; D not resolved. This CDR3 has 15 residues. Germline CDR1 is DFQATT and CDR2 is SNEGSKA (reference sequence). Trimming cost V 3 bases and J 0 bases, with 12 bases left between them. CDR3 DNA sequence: TGCAGTGCTAGCACCTCTGGTCTCTCTGGAAACACCATATATTTT. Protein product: CSASTSGLSGNTIYF.

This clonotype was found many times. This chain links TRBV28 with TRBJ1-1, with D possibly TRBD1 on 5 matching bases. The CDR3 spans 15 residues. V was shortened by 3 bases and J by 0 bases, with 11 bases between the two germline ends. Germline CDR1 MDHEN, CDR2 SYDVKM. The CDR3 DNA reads TGTGCCAGCAGTTTGGGACCCAGCCTGAACACTGAAGCTTTCTTT. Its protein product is CASSLGPSLNTEAFF.

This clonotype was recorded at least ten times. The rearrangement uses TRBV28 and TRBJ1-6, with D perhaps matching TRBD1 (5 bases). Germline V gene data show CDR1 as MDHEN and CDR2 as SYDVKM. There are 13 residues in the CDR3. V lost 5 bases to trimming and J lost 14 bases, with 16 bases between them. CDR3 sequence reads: CASSPGPGVTLHF. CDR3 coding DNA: TGTGCCAGCAGTCCGGGGCCGGGAGTCACCCTCCACTTT.

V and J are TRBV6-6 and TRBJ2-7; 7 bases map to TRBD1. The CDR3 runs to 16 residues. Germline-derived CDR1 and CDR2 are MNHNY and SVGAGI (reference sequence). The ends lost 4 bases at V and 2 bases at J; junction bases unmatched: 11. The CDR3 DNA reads TGTGCCAGCAGTTCCCTCACAGGGGTTGGGGCCTACGAGCAGTACTTC. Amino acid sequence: CASSSLTGVGAYEQYF.

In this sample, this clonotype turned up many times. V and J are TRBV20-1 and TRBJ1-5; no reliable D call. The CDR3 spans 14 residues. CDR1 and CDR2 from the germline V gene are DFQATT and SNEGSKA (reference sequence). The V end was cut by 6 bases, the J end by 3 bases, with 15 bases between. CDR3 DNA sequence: TGCAGTGCCCAAGATCAGGCCTACAATCAGCCCCAGCATTTT. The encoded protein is CSAQDQAYNQPQHF.

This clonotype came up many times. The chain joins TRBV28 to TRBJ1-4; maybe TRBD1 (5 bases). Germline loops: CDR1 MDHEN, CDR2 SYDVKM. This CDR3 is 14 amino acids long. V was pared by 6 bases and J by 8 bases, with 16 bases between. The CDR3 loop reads CASSKVRGGEKLFF. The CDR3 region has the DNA TGTGCCAGCAGCAAAGTTCGGGGGGGAGAAAAACTGTTTTTT.

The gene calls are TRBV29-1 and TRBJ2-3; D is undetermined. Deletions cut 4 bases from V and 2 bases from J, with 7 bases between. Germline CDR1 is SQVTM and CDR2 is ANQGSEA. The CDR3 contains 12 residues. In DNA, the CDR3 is TGCAGCGTTGCCACCACCACAGATACGCAGTATTTT. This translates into CSVATTTDTQYF.

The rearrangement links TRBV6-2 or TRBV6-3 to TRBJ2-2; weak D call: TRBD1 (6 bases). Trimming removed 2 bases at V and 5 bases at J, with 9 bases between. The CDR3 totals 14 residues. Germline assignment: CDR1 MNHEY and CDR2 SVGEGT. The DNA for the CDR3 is TGTGCCAGCAGTTACCGGACAGTAACCGGGGAGCTGTTTTTT. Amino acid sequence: CASSYRTVTGELFF.

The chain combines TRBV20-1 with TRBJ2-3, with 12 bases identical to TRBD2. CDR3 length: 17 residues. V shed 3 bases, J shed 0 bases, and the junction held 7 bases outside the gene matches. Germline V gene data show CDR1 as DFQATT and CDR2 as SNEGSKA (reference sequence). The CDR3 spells CSASTSGGPSSTDTQYF. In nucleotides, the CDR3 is TGCAGTGCTAGCACTAGCGGGGGGCCCTCTAGCACAGATACGCAGTATTTT.

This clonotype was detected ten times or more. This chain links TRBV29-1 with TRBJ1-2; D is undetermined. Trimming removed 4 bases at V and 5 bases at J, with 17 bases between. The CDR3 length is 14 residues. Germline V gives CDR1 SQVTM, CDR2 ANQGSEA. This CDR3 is CSVGGVDMGYGYTF. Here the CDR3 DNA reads TGCAGCGTTGGCGGGGTTGATATGGGGTATGGCTACACCTTC.

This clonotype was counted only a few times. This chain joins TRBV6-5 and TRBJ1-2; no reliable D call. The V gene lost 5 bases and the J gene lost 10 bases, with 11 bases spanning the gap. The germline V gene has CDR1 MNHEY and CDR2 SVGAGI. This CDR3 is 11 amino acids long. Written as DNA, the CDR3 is TGTGCCAGCAGTGATAACTCCGACTACACCTTC. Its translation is CASSDNSDYTF.